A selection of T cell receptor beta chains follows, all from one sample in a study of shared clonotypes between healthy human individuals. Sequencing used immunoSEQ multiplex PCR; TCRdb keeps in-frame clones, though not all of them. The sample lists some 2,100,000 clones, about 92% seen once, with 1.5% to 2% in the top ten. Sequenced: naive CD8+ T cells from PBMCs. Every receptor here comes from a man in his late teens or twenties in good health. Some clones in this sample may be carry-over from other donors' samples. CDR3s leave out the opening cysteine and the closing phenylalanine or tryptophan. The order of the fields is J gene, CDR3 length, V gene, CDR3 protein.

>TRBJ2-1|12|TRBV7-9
ASRSGLVPNEQF
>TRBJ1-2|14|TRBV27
ASRLNPGQGHYGYT
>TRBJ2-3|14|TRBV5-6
ASSLERLRSTDTQY
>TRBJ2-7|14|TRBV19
ASSPATGTLAYEQY
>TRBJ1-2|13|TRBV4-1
ASSVPGQGFYGYT
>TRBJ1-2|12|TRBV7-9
ASSIAGTLNGYT
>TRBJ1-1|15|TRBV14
ASSPIRTGWEGTEAF
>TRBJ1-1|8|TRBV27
ASSDSEAF
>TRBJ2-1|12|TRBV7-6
ASIQGGSYNEQF
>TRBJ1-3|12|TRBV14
ASSQDGPRNTIY
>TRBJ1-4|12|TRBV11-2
ASSLRTALKELF
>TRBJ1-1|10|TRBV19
ASKVGNTEAF
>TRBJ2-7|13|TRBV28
ASRTGTADFYEQY
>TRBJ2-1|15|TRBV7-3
ASSPPPDSKPPYREF
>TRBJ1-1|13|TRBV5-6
ASSLASGAWTEAF
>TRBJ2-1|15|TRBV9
ASSVEGSGRSYNEQF
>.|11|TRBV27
ASATGTVYEQY
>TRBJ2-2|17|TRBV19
ASTPTKGRSGLNTGELF
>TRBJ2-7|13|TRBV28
ASRTLAGGTYEQY
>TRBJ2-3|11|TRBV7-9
ASSPDLGDTQY
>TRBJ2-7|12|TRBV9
ASSTGGTGYEQY
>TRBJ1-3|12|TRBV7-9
ASSPVDSGNTIY
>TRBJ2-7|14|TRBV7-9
ASSLALRETTYEQY
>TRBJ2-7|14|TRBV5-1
ASKVGLGQGPYEQY
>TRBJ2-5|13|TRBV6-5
ASSNPYRSPETQY
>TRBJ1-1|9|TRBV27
ASSGGVEAF
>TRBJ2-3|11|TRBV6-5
ASRQGWTDTQY
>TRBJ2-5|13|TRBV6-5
ASSYSPSTGETQY
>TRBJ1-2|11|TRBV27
VRSPGKVYGYT
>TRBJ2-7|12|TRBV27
ASSDSLGVSEQY
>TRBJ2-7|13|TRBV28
ASSPLAGSGYEQY
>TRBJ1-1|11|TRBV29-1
SVRGGELAEAF
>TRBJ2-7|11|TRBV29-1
SVVDRSSYEQY
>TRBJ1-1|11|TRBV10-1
ATRRGMNTEAF
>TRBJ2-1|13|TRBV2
ASTSLADAYNEQF
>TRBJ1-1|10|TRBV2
GKRGTNTEAF
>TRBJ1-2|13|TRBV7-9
ASSLGPGQSWGYT
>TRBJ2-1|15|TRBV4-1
ASSQDPRTGGANEQF
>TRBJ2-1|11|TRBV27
ASSSGALNEQF
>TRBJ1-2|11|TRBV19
ASHRESYYGYT
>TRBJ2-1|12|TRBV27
ASSERIDYDEQF
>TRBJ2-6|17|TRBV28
ASSLVLAGVSSGANVLT
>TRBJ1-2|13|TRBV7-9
ASSFSQGTLGGYT
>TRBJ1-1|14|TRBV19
ASSIGRRAMNTEAF
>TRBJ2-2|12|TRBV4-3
ASSPASLAGELF